This T cell receptor (beta chain) was captured by sequencing in a study of blood T cell repertoires in COVID-19. Germline values: CDR1 LGHNA, CDR2 YNFKEQ. Trimming pared 4 bases from V and 5 bases from J, leaving 5 bases between. The CDR3 is 12 residues long. This clone has just a few counts. In the original processing: Cell counts per sample came from amplifying reference gene primers. Here immunoSEQ multiplex PCR was the method, and the copy in TCRdb shows in-frame clones only, minus some. D and trimming come from the DNA, and the V and J calls and clone size come from that table. The sample carries more than 250,000 clones, roughly 88% recorded once.

V and J are TRBV4-2 and TRBJ1-4, with D unresolved. The TCR was taken from a human donor in a cohort sampled during active COVID-19. The sequencing input was peripheral blood. The CDR3: CASSLVNEKLFF. In DNA form, the CDR3 reads TGTGCCAGCAGCCTCGTAAATGAAAAACTGTTTTTT.